The clone carrying this TCR beta chain was detected once. Antigen specificity is unknown. The data are from a study of cytomegalovirus exposure and HLA in healthy donors. Study overall: HLA-typed donors were the source of around 77 million unique TCRs held in an early data release. Points from the study as a whole: Earlier analysis looked at TCR beta V segments, and most were productive about 90% or about 30% of the time. TCR beta sequences reportedly predicted the HLA-A and HLA-B alleles of most subjects accurately. An analysis that was carried out later associated 15,000 to 20,000 TCR beta sequences with HLA alleles at 0.05 false discovery rate.

A multiplex PCR was run with 60 Vbeta primers and 13 Jbeta primers. TCRdb's table, derived via immunoSEQ multiplex PCR, lists solely in-frame clones and lacks some. This sample yields 90,000 to 140,000 clones, of which about four fifths are seen a single time; approximately 1.2% belongs to the top ten. Trimming took off 10 bases at V and 0 bases at J, with 10 bases between the two ends. The CDR3 has 13 residues. Germline V gene lookup returns CDR1 MNHNS and CDR2 SASEGT. The chain employs TRBV6-1 and TRBJ1-5; D not resolved. The sample was PBMCs. The sequence came from a young man in good health and CMV-seronegative. The CDR3 nucleotides are TGTGCCACCACTAGGCATAGCAATCAGCCCCAGCATTTT. This encodes CATTRHSNQPQHF.